This T cell receptor (beta chain) derives from a study of shared clonotypes between healthy human individuals. CD8 cells classed as naive were CD45RO-negative and positively selected for CCR7, excluding terminally differentiated effector memory CD45RA+ cells. The length of the CDR3 is 17 residues. The germline CDR1 and CDR2 sequences are PRHDT and FYEKMQ (reference sequence). The V and J ends lost 3 bases and 3 bases respectively, with 19 bases between them. Repertoires were generated with immunoSEQ multiplex PCR, while TCRdb's copy carries only in-frame clones and drops some. The sample records fewer than 850,000 clones, 90% to 97% being singletons.

This sequence joins TRBV13 and TRBJ2-3, with D tentatively TRBD1 (5 bases). Material for sequencing was naive CD8+ T cells sorted from blood. The source is a man between 25 and 39 years old in good health. For the CDR3, the DNA is TGTGCCAGCAGCTTTGGTCTTCAGGGAAAGGATACAGATACGCAGTATTTT. It yields the protein CASSFGLQGKDTDTQYF.